A selection of T cell receptor beta chains follows, all from one sample in a study of cytomegalovirus exposure and HLA in healthy donors. Data came from immunoSEQ multiplex PCR; TCRdb stores just in-frame clones and leaves some out. The sample carries some 200,000 clones, 70% to 85% recorded once. What was sequenced was PBMCs. Receptor source: a woman between 35 and 50 years old in good health and CMV-seronegative. Both conserved end residues are part of each CDR3. The order of the fields is J gene, clone size, V gene, D gene, CDR3 DNA, CDR3 protein. D genes are given only for firm matches. Rows give clone size only sometimes, using once, few, many, or a class for an expanded clone.

j_call: TRBJ2-2; clone_size: once; v_call: TRBV7-2; d_call: NA; cdr3_nt: TGTGCCAGCAGACCCCTGGGCGACACCGGGGAGCTGTTTTTT; cdr3_aa: CASRPLGDTGELFF
j_call: TRBJ2-2; clone_size: NA; v_call: TRBV10-3; d_call: NA; cdr3_nt: TGTGCCATCATGAGGAACACCGGGGAGCTGTTTTTT; cdr3_aa: CAIMRNTGELFF
j_call: TRBJ2-1; clone_size: NA; v_call: TRBV6-5; d_call: TRBD2; cdr3_nt: TGTGCCAGCAGAAACGGGGGGGCCGATGAGCAGTTCTTC; cdr3_aa: CASRNGGADEQFF
j_call: TRBJ2-7; clone_size: NA; v_call: TRBV6-5; d_call: TRBD2; cdr3_nt: TGTGCCAGCAGTTACTTGGCTAGCGGGGGCTTCTACGAGCAGTACTTC; cdr3_aa: CASSYLASGGFYEQYF
j_call: TRBJ2-7; clone_size: NA; v_call: TRBV6-1; d_call: NA; cdr3_nt: TGTGCCAGCAGTGAATTCTTCCCAGGCCTATTCTACGAGCAGTACTTC; cdr3_aa: CASSEFFPGLFYEQYF
j_call: TRBJ2-1; clone_size: NA; v_call: TRBV7-2; d_call: NA; cdr3_nt: TGTGCCAGCAGCTTTAGGTCCGACCCGGGTGAGCAGTTCTTC; cdr3_aa: CASSFRSDPGEQFF
j_call: TRBJ2-1; clone_size: NA; v_call: TRBV11-3; d_call: TRBD2; cdr3_nt: TGTGCCAGCAGCTTAGATCGACTAGCGGGGGACGGTGAGCAGTTCTTC; cdr3_aa: CASSLDRLAGDGEQFF
j_call: TRBJ2-1; clone_size: NA; v_call: TRBV7-9; d_call: TRBD2; cdr3_nt: TGTGCCAGCAGCCGTAGCGGGGGGGCCGGCGACAATGAGCAGTTCTTC; cdr3_aa: CASSRSGGAGDNEQFF
j_call: TRBJ2-3; clone_size: once; v_call: TRBV29-1; d_call: TRBD2; cdr3_nt: TGCAGCGTAGCAGCAGCGGGGAACGAGGATACGCAGTATTTT; cdr3_aa: CSVAAAGNEDTQYF
j_call: TRBJ1-2; clone_size: once; v_call: TRBV19; d_call: TRBD1; cdr3_nt: TGTGCCAGTAGGGTACAGGGGCGAAATAACTATGGCTACACCTTC; cdr3_aa: CASRVQGRNNYGYTF
j_call: TRBJ1-6; clone_size: once; v_call: TRBV9; d_call: TRBD1; cdr3_nt: TGTGCCAGCAGCGTAGGGGGGTCAGGGGGCCATGGGTCACCCCTCCACTTT; cdr3_aa: CASSVGGSGGHGSPLHF
j_call: TRBJ1-2; clone_size: NA; v_call: TRBV5-1; d_call: NA; cdr3_nt: TGCGCCAGCAGCCCCAGTCCAGGGGACTATGGCTACACCTTC; cdr3_aa: CASSPSPGDYGYTF
j_call: TRBJ2-1; clone_size: NA; v_call: TRBV5-1; d_call: TRBD2; cdr3_nt: TGCGCCAGCAGCGTGGGACTAAACAATGAGCAGTTCTTC; cdr3_aa: CASSVGLNNEQFF
j_call: TRBJ1-5; clone_size: NA; v_call: TRBV6-5; d_call: NA; cdr3_nt: TGTGCCAGCAGTTACCGCAACGGAGGGCAGCCCCAGCATTTT; cdr3_aa: CASSYRNGGQPQHF
j_call: TRBJ2-1; clone_size: NA; v_call: TRBV9; d_call: NA; cdr3_nt: TGTGCCAGCAGCGTACCAGGGTCGGGTGATGAGCAGTTCTTC; cdr3_aa: CASSVPGSGDEQFF
j_call: TRBJ2-3; clone_size: once; v_call: TRBV18; d_call: NA; cdr3_nt: TGTGCCAGCTCACCAGCGACTAAAGATACGCAGTATTTT; cdr3_aa: CASSPATKDTQYF
j_call: TRBJ2-1; clone_size: NA; v_call: TRBV21-1; d_call: NA; cdr3_nt: TGTGCCAGCAGAAAGGACAGGGAGCACAATGAGCAGTTCTTC; cdr3_aa: CASRKDREHNEQFF
j_call: TRBJ2-1; clone_size: NA; v_call: TRBV5-1; d_call: NA; cdr3_nt: TGCGCCAGCAGCTTGGGGGGGGGCCAATACAATGAGCAGTTCTTC; cdr3_aa: CASSLGGGQYNEQFF
j_call: TRBJ1-5; clone_size: once; v_call: TRBV18; d_call: NA; cdr3_nt: TGTGCCAGCTCACCGGGTGAGGGCAATCAGCCCCAGCATTTT; cdr3_aa: CASSPGEGNQPQHF
j_call: TRBJ2-7; clone_size: NA; v_call: TRBV5-1; d_call: TRBD2; cdr3_nt: TGCGCCAGCAGCTTGGGCGGGGGGAAACGCACCTACGAGCAGTACTTC; cdr3_aa: CASSLGGGKRTYEQYF
j_call: TRBJ2-1; clone_size: NA; v_call: TRBV5-4; d_call: TRBD1; cdr3_nt: TGTGCCAGCAGCTTGGTACAGGGGCAAGGGCTTGGCAATGAGCAGTTCTTC; cdr3_aa: CASSLVQGQGLGNEQFF
j_call: TRBJ2-1; clone_size: NA; v_call: TRBV27; d_call: NA; cdr3_nt: TGTGCCAGCAGGATTGGTGGGGCCCGGCTCTCCTACAATGAGCAGTTCTTC; cdr3_aa: CASRIGGARLSYNEQFF
j_call: TRBJ1-6; clone_size: NA; v_call: TRBV7-6; d_call: TRBD1; cdr3_nt: TGTGCCAGCAGCTTAGGGACAGGGGGCAGGGGTTCACCCCTCCACTTT; cdr3_aa: CASSLGTGGRGSPLHF
j_call: TRBJ1-4; clone_size: NA; v_call: TRBV4-3; d_call: TRBD1; cdr3_nt: TGCGCCAGCAGCCAAGATGGGACAGCTAATGAAAAACTGTTTTTT; cdr3_aa: CASSQDGTANEKLFF
j_call: TRBJ1-5; clone_size: once; v_call: TRBV28; d_call: NA; cdr3_nt: TGTGCCAGCAGTTTATTGGGGGGTCGTCAGCCCCAGCATTTT; cdr3_aa: CASSLLGGRQPQHF
j_call: TRBJ1-2; clone_size: once; v_call: TRBV5-4; d_call: NA; cdr3_nt: TGTGCCAGCAGCTTGCAGGAGGGATCCTATGGCTACACCTTC; cdr3_aa: CASSLQEGSYGYTF
j_call: TRBJ1-4; clone_size: NA; v_call: TRBV5-4; d_call: NA; cdr3_nt: TGTGCCAGCAGCATGGACAGCCAGAATGAAAAACTGTTTTTT; cdr3_aa: CASSMDSQNEKLFF
j_call: TRBJ1-4; clone_size: few; v_call: TRBV19; d_call: TRBD1; cdr3_nt: TGTGCCAGTACCGGGACAGGGAGTGGTAATGAAAAACTGTTTTTT; cdr3_aa: CASTGTGSGNEKLFF
j_call: TRBJ2-2; clone_size: NA; v_call: TRBV7-8; d_call: TRBD1; cdr3_nt: TGTGCCAGCAGCTTACTACTGACAGGGACCTCGAACACCGGGGAGCTGTTTTTT; cdr3_aa: CASSLLLTGTSNTGELFF
j_call: TRBJ2-5; clone_size: NA; v_call: TRBV7-7; d_call: NA; cdr3_nt: TGTGCTAGCAGCGCAGGAGGCGGACCCGTCCAAGAGACCCAGTACTTC; cdr3_aa: CASSAGGGPVQETQYF
j_call: TRBJ1-1; clone_size: NA; v_call: TRBV7-2; d_call: TRBD1; cdr3_nt: TGTGCCAGCACCCTACAGGGGGCCGGGACGAACACTGAAGCTTTCTTT; cdr3_aa: CASTLQGAGTNTEAFF
j_call: TRBJ1-5; clone_size: few; v_call: TRBV28; d_call: TRBD1; cdr3_nt: TGTGCCAGCAGGGGGACAGGGACAAATCAGCCCCAGCATTTT; cdr3_aa: CASRGTGTNQPQHF
j_call: TRBJ1-1; clone_size: NA; v_call: TRBV23-1; d_call: TRBD1; cdr3_nt: TGCGCCAGCAGTCAAGGGACAGTTATCATGAACACTGAAGCTTTCTTT; cdr3_aa: CASSQGTVIMNTEAFF
j_call: TRBJ1-5; clone_size: NA; v_call: TRBV4-2; d_call: TRBD1; cdr3_nt: TGTGCCAGCAGCCAAGAAGGGACAGGGTTTCAGCCCCAGCATTTT; cdr3_aa: CASSQEGTGFQPQHF
j_call: TRBJ1-6; clone_size: NA; v_call: TRBV19; d_call: TRBD1; cdr3_nt: TGTGCCAGTAGTATCTCGGGACAGGGCAATTCACCCCTCCACTTT; cdr3_aa: CASSISGQGNSPLHF
j_call: TRBJ1-3; clone_size: NA; v_call: TRBV9; d_call: TRBD1; cdr3_nt: TGTGCCAGCAGCGTAGGCGGACAGGGGTTGGGAAACACCATATATTTT; cdr3_aa: CASSVGGQGLGNTIYF
j_call: TRBJ2-1; clone_size: NA; v_call: TRBV4-3; d_call: NA; cdr3_nt: TGCGCCAGCAGCCAACCGATCGAAGACAGTACCAATGAGCAGTTCTTC; cdr3_aa: CASSQPIEDSTNEQFF
j_call: TRBJ1-2; clone_size: NA; v_call: TRBV20-1; d_call: NA; cdr3_nt: TGCAGTGCTAGAGATTGGGAAACGGGGACCTTC; cdr3_aa: CSARDWETGTF
j_call: TRBJ2-7; clone_size: NA; v_call: TRBV5-4; d_call: TRBD2; cdr3_nt: TGTGCCAGCAGCTTGGCCAGGACTAGCGGGGGTGAAGGGCAGTACTTC; cdr3_aa: CASSLARTSGGEGQYF
j_call: TRBJ2-7; clone_size: NA; v_call: TRBV19; d_call: TRBD1; cdr3_nt: TGTGCCAGTAGATTTGGACAGGGGGAGTCCTACGAGCAGTACTTC; cdr3_aa: CASRFGQGESYEQYF
j_call: TRBJ1-1; clone_size: NA; v_call: TRBV7-2; d_call: NA; cdr3_nt: TGTGCCAGCAGCGCCTTTCAGGGAAACACTGAAGCTTTCTTT; cdr3_aa: CASSAFQGNTEAFF
j_call: TRBJ1-1; clone_size: NA; v_call: TRBV5-8; d_call: NA; cdr3_nt: TGTGCCAGCAGCTTGAGAGGTCCCACTGAAGCTTTCTTT; cdr3_aa: CASSLRGPTEAFF
j_call: TRBJ2-3; clone_size: NA; v_call: TRBV29-1; d_call: NA; cdr3_nt: TGCAGCGTCCACCAGGGGGGCGGTGGGAGCACAGATACGCAGTATTTT; cdr3_aa: CSVHQGGGGSTDTQYF